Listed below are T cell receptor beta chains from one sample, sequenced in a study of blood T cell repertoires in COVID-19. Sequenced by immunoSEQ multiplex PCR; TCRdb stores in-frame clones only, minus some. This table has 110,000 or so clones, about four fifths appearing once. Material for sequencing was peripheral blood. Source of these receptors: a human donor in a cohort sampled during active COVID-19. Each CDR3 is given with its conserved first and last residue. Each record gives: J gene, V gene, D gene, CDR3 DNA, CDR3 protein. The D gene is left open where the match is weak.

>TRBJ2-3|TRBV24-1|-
TGTGCCACCAGTGAGCTTACAGGGTACACAGATACGCAGTATTTT
CATSELTGYTDTQYF
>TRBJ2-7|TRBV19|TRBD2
TGTGCCAGTACTGAGACTAGCGGGGGCTACGAGCAGTACTTC
CASTETSGGYEQYF
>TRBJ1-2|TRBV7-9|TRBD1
TGTGCCAGCAGCTTCGGCGGACAGGGCCAGGGTGGCTACACCTTC
CASSFGGQGQGGYTF
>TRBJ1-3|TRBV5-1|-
TGCGCCAGCAGCCTACGAGAGGGAGGGAACACCATATATTTT
CASSLREGGNTIYF
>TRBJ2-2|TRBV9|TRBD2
TGTGCCAGCAGCGATGAGGGACTAGCGGGGGGGCGATCCGGGGAGCTGTTTTTT
CASSDEGLAGGRSGELFF
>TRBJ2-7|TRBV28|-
TGTGCCAGCAGTTCCCATGTCGCGGGGCTCTACGAGCAGTACTTC
CASSSHVAGLYEQYF
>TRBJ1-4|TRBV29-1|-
TGCAGCGCTGGAGGCGTGGATCTTATCGGGGAAAAACTGTTTTTT
CSAGGVDLIGEKLFF
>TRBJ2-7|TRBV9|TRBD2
TGTGCCAGCAGCGTAGGTCCGGAGACTAGCGGGTTCTACGAGCAGTACTTC
CASSVGPETSGFYEQYF
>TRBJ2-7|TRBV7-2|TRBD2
TGTGCCAGCAGCCCGATTAGGCGGGGGGGCTCCGAGCAGTACTTC
CASSPIRRGGSEQYF
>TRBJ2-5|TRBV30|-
TGTGCCTGGAGTGTGATGAGGATCTCCCAAGAGACCCAGTACTTC
CAWSVMRISQETQYF
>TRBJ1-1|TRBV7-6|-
TGTGCCAGCAGCCCCTTAGGGGGGAACACTGAAGCTTTCTTT
CASSPLGGNTEAFF